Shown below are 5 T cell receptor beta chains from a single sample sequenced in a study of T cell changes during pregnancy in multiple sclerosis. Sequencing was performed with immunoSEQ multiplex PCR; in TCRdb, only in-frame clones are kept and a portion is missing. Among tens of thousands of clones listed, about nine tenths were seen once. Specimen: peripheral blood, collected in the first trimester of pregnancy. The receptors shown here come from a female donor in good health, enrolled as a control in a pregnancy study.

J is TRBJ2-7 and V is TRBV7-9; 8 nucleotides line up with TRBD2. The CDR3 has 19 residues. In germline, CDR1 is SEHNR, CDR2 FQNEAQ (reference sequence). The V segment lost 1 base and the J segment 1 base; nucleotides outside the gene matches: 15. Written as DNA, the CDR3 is TGTGCCAGCAGCTTAGGGTCTAGCGGGTACAGTGGTAGATCCTACGAGCAGTACTTC. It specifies CASSLGSSGYSGRSYEQYF.

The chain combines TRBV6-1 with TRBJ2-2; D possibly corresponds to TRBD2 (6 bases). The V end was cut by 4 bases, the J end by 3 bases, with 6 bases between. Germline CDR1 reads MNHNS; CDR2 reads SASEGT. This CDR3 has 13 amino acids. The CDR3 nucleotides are TGTGCCAGCAGTGGCGGGGACACCGGGGAGCTGTTTTTT. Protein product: CASSGGDTGELFF.

The CDR3 sequence is CSVRSTAYEQYF. In nucleotides, the CDR3 is TGCAGCGTTAGGAGTACGGCCTACGAGCAGTACTTC. This chain connects TRBV29-1 to TRBJ2-7; no clear D gene. Trimming shortened V by 5 bases and J by 2 bases, and 10 bases separated the two germline ends. The CDR3 consists of 12 residues. Germline assignment: CDR1 SQVTM and CDR2 ANQGSEA.

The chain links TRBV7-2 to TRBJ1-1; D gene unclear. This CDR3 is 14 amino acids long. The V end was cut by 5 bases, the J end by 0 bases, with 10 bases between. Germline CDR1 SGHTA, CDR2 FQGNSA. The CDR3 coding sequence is TGTGCCAGCAGCCTTAGTATCTTGAACACTGAAGCTTTCTTT. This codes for CASSLSILNTEAFF.

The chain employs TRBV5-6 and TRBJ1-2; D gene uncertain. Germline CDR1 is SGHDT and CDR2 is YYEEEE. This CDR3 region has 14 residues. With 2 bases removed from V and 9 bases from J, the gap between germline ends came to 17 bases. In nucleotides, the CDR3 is TGTGCCAGCAGCTTCGGTGGTCCTTCTATTAGCTACACCTTC. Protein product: CASSFGGPSISYTF.